The present TCR beta chain was sequenced within a study of T cell responses to AZD1222 COVID-19 vaccine. The CDR3 runs 15 residues. Deletions cut 6 bases from V and 6 bases from J, with 18 bases between. Germline V gives CDR1 MNHNS, CDR2 SASEGT. Sequencing was performed with immunoSEQ multiplex PCR; in TCRdb, only in-frame clones are kept and a portion is missing. The sample includes 100,000 to 120,000 clones, 86% of them seen just once. This rearrangement joins TRBV6-1 to TRBJ2-4; possible D gene TRBD1, 5 bases. The receptor was derived from an adult in good health. The specimen comprised peripheral blood, sampled on day 0 of AZD1222 vaccination. The CDR3 reads CASRTVDTGVNIQYF. The CDR3 DNA follows: TGTGCCAGCAGGACAGTCGACACTGGGGTAAACATTCAGTACTTC.